These T cell receptor beta chains were read from a single sample in a study of Graves' ophthalmopathy and Graves' hyperthyroidism. TCRdb redid the calling of the multiplex PCR reads with MiXCR, one entry per CDR3 protein. The table has 170,000 or so distinct CDR3 sequences, less than 45% seen once. The sequenced material came from peripheral blood. These TCRs come from a middle-aged woman with Graves' ophthalmopathy. Both conserved end residues are part of each CDR3. Fields, in order: D gene, clone size, J gene, V gene, CDR3 DNA, CDR3 protein. A D gene is named only where the DNA matches it firmly. Expanded clones are given a class, and other clones once, few, many or no size at all.

TRBD2,many,TRBJ2-2,TRBV7-3,TGTGCCAGCAGACGAGGACTAGCGGGAGACACCGGGGAGCTGTTTTTT,CASRRGLAGDTGELFF
TRBD2,once,TRBJ2-5,TRBV12-3/TRBV12-4,TGTGCCAGCAGTTTAGGTGGACTAGCTAAGGGCTTC,CASSLGGLAKGF
NA,NA,TRBJ2-7,TRBV11-1,TGTGCCAGCAGGTACCACCGGGGATGGGGTTCCTACGAGCAGTACTTC,CASRYHRGWGSYEQYF
TRBD1,many,TRBJ1-5,TRBV12-3/TRBV12-4,TGTGCCAGCAGTAAGGACAGGGGCAATCAGCCCCAGCATTTT,CASSKDRGNQPQHF
NA,many,TRBJ1-2,TRBV5-6,TGTGCCAGCAGCTTGGGACATGGCTACACCTTC,CASSLGHGYTF
NA,many,TRBJ1-5,TRBV5-1,TGCGCCAGTAGACAGAATAGCAATCAGCCCCAGCATTTT,CASRQNSNQPQHF
NA,NA,TRBJ1-2,TRBV12-3/TRBV12-4,TGTGCCAGCAGTCACTGGGAGGAGGGGGACTATGGCTACACCTTC,CASSHWEEGDYGYTF
TRBD1,many,TRBJ2-7,TRBV28,TGTGCCAGCAGTTTCGAAGGGGAGACAGGGGCCTACGAGCAGTACTTC,CASSFEGETGAYEQYF
TRBD1,many,TRBJ2-7,TRBV29-1,TGCAGCGTTGACTCCGGGACAGGGGTCTACGAGCAGTACTTC,CSVDSGTGVYEQYF
TRBD2,many,TRBJ2-5,TRBV7-2,TGTGCCAGCAGCCCTAGAATAGTAGCGGGGAAAGAGACCCAGTACTTC,CASSPRIVAGKETQYF
NA,many,TRBJ2-7,TRBV19,TGTGCCAGTAGTAGCCAGGGGAGCTACGAGCAGTACTTC,CASSSQGSYEQYF
TRBD1,NA,TRBJ1-2,TRBV30,TGTGCCTGGACCCCCAGACAGGGCTTTGGCTACACCTTC,CAWTPRQGFGYTF
NA,NA,TRBJ1-5,TRBV20-1,TGCAGTGCCCGGGGGGGATATAGCAATCAGCCCCAGCATTTT,CSARGGYSNQPQHF
NA,many,TRBJ1-1,TRBV12-3/TRBV12-4,TGTGCCAGCAGTTTACAACAGGCGAATGAAGCTTTCTTT,CASSLQQANEAFF
NA,NA,TRBJ1-1,TRBV5-1,TGCGCCAGCAGCTTGCGGGGCCCACAGGACACTGAAGCTTTCTTT,CASSLRGPQDTEAFF
NA,once,TRBJ1-5,TRBV7-2,TGTGCCAGCAGCCCCCTTGGGGATAGCAATCAGCCCCAGCATTTT,CASSPLGDSNQPQHF
NA,NA,TRBJ2-7,TRBV6-2/TRBV6-3,TGTGCCAGCAGTCTACTGGGGGGAAGCGAGCAGTACTTC,CASSLLGGSEQYF
NA,NA,TRBJ2-7,TRBV13,TGTGCCAGCAGCTTAATGGGGGTCTCCTACGAGCAGTACTTC,CASSLMGVSYEQYF
NA,few,TRBJ1-5,TRBV19,TGTGCCAGTAGTGGGACCGATCAGCCCCAGCATTTT,CASSGTDQPQHF
TRBD2,NA,TRBJ2-7,TRBV20-1,TGCAGTGCTAGGGGGACTAGCGGGACCTTAGTCTACGAGCAGTACTTC,CSARGTSGTLVYEQYF
TRBD2,many,TRBJ2-7,TRBV6-5,TGTGCCAGCAGTTACTCGAGTCGAGCGGGAAACTACGAGCAGTACTTC,CASSYSSRAGNYEQYF
NA,many,TRBJ2-6,TRBV30,TGTGCCTCCAGGCGCGTAAGTGGGGCCAACGTCCTGACTTTC,CASRRVSGANVLTF
TRBD1,many,TRBJ2-7,TRBV2,TGTGCCAGCAGAGACCGGACAGGCCGAAACTACGAGCAGTACTTC,CASRDRTGRNYEQYF
NA,many,TRBJ2-7,TRBV12-5,TGTGCTAGTGGCTCCCTGGTGGGCTCCTACGAGCAGTACTTC,CASGSLVGSYEQYF
NA,NA,TRBJ2-7,TRBV12-3/TRBV12-4,TGTGCCAGCAGTCCCAGGGGTACGGGGTCGAGCTCCTACGAGCAGTACTTC,CASSPRGTGSSSYEQYF
NA,NA,TRBJ2-2,TRBV6-1,TGTGCCAGCAGTGCTAGGCGGACGGTGAACACCGGGGAGCTGTTTTTT,CASSARRTVNTGELFF
NA,NA,TRBJ2-7,TRBV28,TGTGCCAGCAGTGCTACAGGCCCCCTTAGCGTCGAGCAGTACTTC,CASSATGPLSVEQYF
NA,many,TRBJ1-6,TRBV6-5,TGTGCCAGCAGTTACTCGATTACAGGGTGGTCACCCCTCCACTTT,CASSYSITGWSPLHF
NA,many,TRBJ1-5,TRBV20-1,TGCAGTGCTAGAGATGTAGGGGGGGCTAGCAATCAGCCCCAGCATTTT,CSARDVGGASNQPQHF
NA,NA,TRBJ2-5,TRBV28,TGTGCCAGCAGCCCACCTAGGACGGGAGTAGAGACCCAGTACTTC,CASSPPRTGVETQYF
NA,many,TRBJ2-1,TRBV7-2,TGTGCCAGCAGCACCCCCGGGACTCCCGGTGAGCAGTTCTTC,CASSTPGTPGEQFF
TRBD1,many,TRBJ2-7,TRBV28,TGTGCCAGCAGTCGACAGGGGCTCTACGAGCAGTACTTC,CASSRQGLYEQYF
TRBD1,NA,TRBJ2-5,TRBV7-2,TGTGCCAGCAGCTCCAGACAGGGCCAAGAGACCCAGTACTTC,CASSSRQGQETQYF
TRBD2,many,TRBJ2-2,TRBV6-2/TRBV6-3,TGTGCCAGCACTCGACTAGCGGGAGGCCCCGGGGAGCTGTTTTTT,CASTRLAGGPGELFF
NA,NA,TRBJ2-2,TRBV6-1,TGTGCCAGTACGGTTCAGGCCAACACCGGGGAGCTGTTTTTT,CASTVQANTGELFF
TRBD2,NA,TRBJ2-2,TRBV5-1,TGCGCCAGCAGCCCGAATCTAGCGGAGACCGGGGAGCTGTTTTTT,CASSPNLAETGELFF
NA,few,TRBJ2-2,TRBV11-3,TGTGCCAGCAGCCAGGACTTTGACACCGGGGAGCTGTTTTTT,CASSQDFDTGELFF
NA,medium-sized,TRBJ1-1,TRBV28,TGTGCCAGCAGTTTAGAGCCTACATTGAACACTGAAGCTTTCTTT,CASSLEPTLNTEAFF
NA,many,TRBJ1-1,TRBV6-1,TGTGCCAGCAGTGAAGCCCGAGGAACTGAAGCTTTCTTT,CASSEARGTEAFF
TRBD1,many,TRBJ2-7,TRBV12-3/TRBV12-4,TGTGCCAGCGGTTTAGTGGGACAGGGAGCCAACGAGCAGTACTTC,CASGLVGQGANEQYF
TRBD2,many,TRBJ2-7,TRBV29-1,TGCAGCGTTCCTAGCGGGAAGGGGGAGCAGTACTTC,CSVPSGKGEQYF
TRBD1,once,TRBJ1-2,TRBV28,TGTGCCAGCAGTTCCCCAGGGGGCGACTATGGCTACACCTTC,CASSSPGGDYGYTF
NA,many,TRBJ1-5,TRBV30,TGTGCCTGGAGTCCCATCGGGGGACAGCCCCAGCATTTT,CAWSPIGGQPQHF
NA,many,TRBJ1-5,TRBV6-2/TRBV6-3,TGTGCCAGCAGCCGGAAGGACAGCTATAGCAATCAGCCCCAGCATTTT,CASSRKDSYSNQPQHF
NA,once,TRBJ2-7,TRBV20-1,TGCAGTGCTCGGGACAATACCTACGAGCAGTACTTC,CSARDNTYEQYF
NA,NA,TRBJ2-7,TRBV12-3/TRBV12-4,TGTGCCAGCAGTTTAGCGGTCGGACCCTACGAGCAGTACTTC,CASSLAVGPYEQYF
TRBD2,NA,TRBJ2-5,TRBV27,TGTGCCAGCAGTTCATCCGCTAGCGGTGAGACTCGCCAGTACTTC,CASSSSASGETRQYF
TRBD1,NA,TRBJ2-7,TRBV7-8,TGTGCCAGCAGCTTAGACGCAGGGGGCCCCTACGAGCAGTACTTC,CASSLDAGGPYEQYF
NA,NA,TRBJ2-5,TRBV27,TGTGCCAGCAGTCCTTCAGGGTGGGAGACCCAGTACTTC,CASSPSGWETQYF